The rows below give T cell receptor beta chains drawn from one sample of a study of T cell responses to AZD1222 COVID-19 vaccine. Produced via immunoSEQ multiplex PCR; TCRdb's table is partial and in-frame only. The table has about 120,000 clones, approximately 91% seen once. The material sequenced was peripheral blood, taken on day 0 of AZD1222 vaccination. These receptor sequences come from an adult in good health. CDR3s include the opening cysteine and the closing phenylalanine or tryptophan. D genes are given only for firm matches. Size tells how often a clone was seen (once, few, many) or the class of an expanded clone, and some rows leave it out.

d_call: -
v_call: TRBV7-2
j_call: TRBJ1-1
clone_size: -
cdr3_length: 12
cdr3_nt: TGTGCCAGCAGTTCGGGGGTGGCTGAAGCTTTCTTT
cdr3_aa: CASSSGVAEAFF

d_call: -
v_call: TRBV5-5
j_call: TRBJ2-1
clone_size: -
cdr3_length: 15
cdr3_nt: TGTGCCAGCATCCCATCGACAGGAGTGTACAATGAGCAGTTCTTC
cdr3_aa: CASIPSTGVYNEQFF

d_call: -
v_call: TRBV5-1
j_call: TRBJ2-1
clone_size: -
cdr3_length: 14
cdr3_nt: TGCGCCAGCAGCTCCCCCGGCTCCTACAATGAGCAGTTCTTC
cdr3_aa: CASSSPGSYNEQFF

d_call: -
v_call: TRBV30
j_call: TRBJ2-1
clone_size: few
cdr3_length: 16
cdr3_nt: TGTGCCTGGGCCCCCCCTAGGGTTCGCCCCTACAATGAGCAGTTCTTC
cdr3_aa: CAWAPPRVRPYNEQFF

d_call: -
v_call: TRBV7-9
j_call: TRBJ2-5
clone_size: -
cdr3_length: 15
cdr3_nt: TGTGCCAGCAGCATCGCCCGGGGACCGCAAGAGACCCAGTACTTC
cdr3_aa: CASSIARGPQETQYF

d_call: -
v_call: TRBV5-1
j_call: TRBJ2-5
clone_size: -
cdr3_length: 15
cdr3_nt: TGCGCCAGCAGCTTCCGGGACCCCGCACCAGAGACCCAGTACTTC
cdr3_aa: CASSFRDPAPETQYF

d_call: -
v_call: TRBV3-1/TRBV3-2
j_call: TRBJ2-2
clone_size: -
cdr3_length: 13
cdr3_nt: TGTGCCAGCAGCCAAGTCTCTGGTGGGGAGCTGTTTTTT
cdr3_aa: CASSQVSGGELFF

d_call: -
v_call: TRBV27
j_call: TRBJ1-1
clone_size: -
cdr3_length: 13
cdr3_nt: TGTGCCAGCAGTTTTGTTATCAACACTGAAGCTTTCTTT
cdr3_aa: CASSFVINTEAFF

d_call: -
v_call: TRBV5-5
j_call: TRBJ1-2
clone_size: once
cdr3_length: 14
cdr3_nt: TGTGCCAGCGGGGCCAGCGGCGTCAACTATGGCTACACCTTC
cdr3_aa: CASGASGVNYGYTF

d_call: -
v_call: TRBV5-1
j_call: TRBJ1-1
clone_size: -
cdr3_length: 12
cdr3_nt: TGCGCCAGCAGTAGGGAGAGGACTGAAGCTTTCTTT
cdr3_aa: CASSRERTEAFF

d_call: -
v_call: TRBV6-2/TRBV6-3
j_call: TRBJ1-5
clone_size: -
cdr3_length: 15
cdr3_nt: TGTGCCAGCAGTAAACAGGTATATAGCAATCAGCCCCAGCATTTT
cdr3_aa: CASSKQVYSNQPQHF

d_call: -
v_call: TRBV12-5
j_call: TRBJ1-3
clone_size: -
cdr3_length: 14
cdr3_nt: TGTGCTAGTGTGGGGATCTTCTCTGGAAACACCATATATTTT
cdr3_aa: CASVGIFSGNTIYF

d_call: -
v_call: TRBV5-6
j_call: TRBJ1-3
clone_size: -
cdr3_length: 16
cdr3_nt: TGTGCCAGCAGCTTGGGGCAGGGGCTTTCTGGAAACACCATATATTTT
cdr3_aa: CASSLGQGLSGNTIYF

d_call: TRBD1
v_call: TRBV2
j_call: TRBJ1-1
clone_size: -
cdr3_length: 15
cdr3_nt: TGTGCCAGCAGTGACTCGGGACAGGGGCGGACTGAAGCTTTCTTT
cdr3_aa: CASSDSGQGRTEAFF

d_call: TRBD1
v_call: TRBV28
j_call: TRBJ1-4
clone_size: -
cdr3_length: 15
cdr3_nt: TGTGCCAGCAACTCGCCCGGGACAGGGTCTGAAAAACTGTTTTTT
cdr3_aa: CASNSPGTGSEKLFF

d_call: TRBD1
v_call: TRBV6-5
j_call: TRBJ2-3
clone_size: once
cdr3_length: 16
cdr3_nt: TGTGCCAGCAGTTACTCGAGAGGACAGGGTAAAGATACGCAGTATTTT
cdr3_aa: CASSYSRGQGKDTQYF

d_call: -
v_call: TRBV10-3
j_call: TRBJ2-3
clone_size: -
cdr3_length: 15
cdr3_nt: TGTGCCATCAGTGTTAGGGGGGACCGGGCAGATACGCAGTATTTT
cdr3_aa: CAISVRGDRADTQYF

d_call: -
v_call: TRBV3-1/TRBV3-2
j_call: TRBJ2-3
clone_size: -
cdr3_length: 15
cdr3_nt: TGTGCCAGCAGCCAAGAATACACCCGCACAGATACGCAGTATTTT
cdr3_aa: CASSQEYTRTDTQYF

d_call: TRBD1
v_call: TRBV5-1
j_call: TRBJ2-7
clone_size: once
cdr3_length: 15
cdr3_nt: TGCGCCAGCAGCTTGGCGGGACAGAGCTCCTACGAGCAGTACTTC
cdr3_aa: CASSLAGQSSYEQYF

d_call: TRBD2
v_call: TRBV11-2
j_call: TRBJ2-2
clone_size: -
cdr3_length: 17
cdr3_nt: TGTGCCAGCAGCCGCCAGCGGGGGGCAACGAACACCGGGGAGCTGTTTTTT
cdr3_aa: CASSRQRGATNTGELFF

d_call: TRBD2
v_call: TRBV11-2
j_call: TRBJ2-5
clone_size: -
cdr3_length: 14
cdr3_nt: TGTGCCAGCAGCTTATCTCCTAGCGGAGAGACCCAGTACTTC
cdr3_aa: CASSLSPSGETQYF

d_call: TRBD1
v_call: TRBV27
j_call: TRBJ1-5
clone_size: -
cdr3_length: 15
cdr3_nt: TGTGCCAGCAAGCCGGGACAGGGCCGCAATCAGCCCCAGCATTTT
cdr3_aa: CASKPGQGRNQPQHF

d_call: -
v_call: TRBV5-5
j_call: TRBJ2-1
clone_size: -
cdr3_length: 17
cdr3_nt: TGTGCCAGCAGCCGGGGCGGGCTAGCGACCCTTGGCAATGAGCAGTTCTTC
cdr3_aa: CASSRGGLATLGNEQFF

d_call: -
v_call: TRBV18
j_call: TRBJ1-6
clone_size: -
cdr3_length: 14
cdr3_nt: TGTGCCAGCTCACCGGAGACAGCTAATTCACCCCTCCACTTT
cdr3_aa: CASSPETANSPLHF

d_call: -
v_call: TRBV28
j_call: TRBJ1-5
clone_size: -
cdr3_length: 15
cdr3_nt: TGTGCCAGCAGTTTTTTGACAGGTAGCAATCAGCCCCAGCATTTT
cdr3_aa: CASSFLTGSNQPQHF